The 26 T cell receptor beta chains below all came from one sample that was sequenced in a study of blood T cells in healthy people across ages. A second PCR, run for about 6 to 11 cycles, used a sample-barcoded 5' primer plus a J-beta primer mix. TCRdb processed the 5' RACE reads anew with MiXCR; each CDR3 protein has one entry. The table includes 1.8 million or so distinct CDR3 sequences, roughly two fifths detected once. Sequenced: blood. The receptors stem from a human donor in good health.

Many counts were recorded for this clonotype. This rearrangement joins TRBV10-3 to TRBJ2-5, with a possible D match to TRBD1 (5 bases). V gave up 0 bases and J gave up 4 bases, with 15 bases separating them. In germline, CDR1 is ENHRY, CDR2 SYGVKD. This CDR3 contains 16 residues. CDR3 DNA: TGTGCCATCAGTGAGTCGCCCAGGGAAATCGGAGAGACCCAGTACTTC. Translated, it gives CAISESPREIGETQYF.

Points on this clonotype: The junction departs from germline at one end; a sequencing error may be responsible. The V gene is TRBV9, the J gene TRBJ2-1, with a weak D call TRBD2 (7 bases). Germline CDR1 reads SGDLS; CDR2 reads YYNGEE. This CDR3 is built from 15 residues. The CDR3 DNA reads TGTGTCAGCAGCCTGCAGGGCGGGGGCCCCCGGGAGCAGTTCTTC. Residues: CVSSLQGGGPREQFF. Complete variable domain (other parts from reference TRBV9 and TRBJ2-1): DSGVTQTPKHLITATGQRVTLRCSPRSGDLSVYWYQQSLDQGLQFLIQYYNGEERAKGNILERFSAQQFPDLHSELNLSSLELGDSALYFCVSSLQGGGPREQFFGPGTRLTVL.

This clonotype was observed a few times. This rearrangement joins TRBV29-1 to TRBJ2-7; a weak D match, TRBD1 (6 bases). The ends were cut back, 5 bases at V and 7 bases at J, with 15 bases in the middle. The CDR3 runs to 12 residues. Germline CDR1 SQVTM, CDR2 ANQGSEA. Here the CDR3 DNA reads TGCAGCGTTAGGTTCAGGGGCCAGGAGCAGTACTTC. This translates into CSVRFRGQEQYF.

The V call is TRBV7-2, the J call TRBJ2-5, with 11 bases matching TRBD2. The CDR3 sequence is 16 residues long. Germline trimming cut 4 bases from V and 3 bases from J; bases unmatched to any gene: 7. Germline V gives CDR1 SGHTA, CDR2 FQGNSA. CDR3 nucleotides: TGTGCCAGCAGCTCGGTAGCGGGGGGGCATGAAGAGACCCAGTACTTC. Amino acids: CASSSVAGGHEETQYF.

The chain joins TRBV20-1 to TRBJ1-2, with 8 bases matching TRBD1. Germline V gene sequence: CDR1 DFQATT, CDR2 SNEGSKA (reference sequence). The CDR3 has 12 residues. The CDR3 loop is CSLGQDTYGYTF. The CDR3 DNA sequence: TGCAGCCTGGGACAGGACACCTATGGCTACACCTTC.

The chain has TRBV9 and TRBJ1-6, with 8 bases matching TRBD1. Germline lookup yields CDR1 SGDLS and CDR2 YYNGEE. V lost 2 bases to trimming and J lost 8 bases; unmatched junction nucleotides: 6. The CDR3 has 15 residues. In nucleotides, the CDR3 is TGTGCCAGCAGCGTCGGACAGGGAAAGGATTCACCCCTCCACTTT. Protein: CASSVGQGKDSPLHF.

The CDR3 protein is CASRVTSTPSYEQYF. The CDR3 region has the DNA TGTGCCAGCAGGGTTACCAGTACCCCCTCCTACGAGCAGTACTTC. The J gene is TRBJ2-7, the V gene TRBV6-1; D remains ambiguous. Trimming took off 6 bases at V and 0 bases at J, with 15 bases between the two ends. The CDR3 sequence is 15 residues long. Germline V CDR1 and CDR2: MNHNS, SASEGT.

Remarks on this clonotype: A read error may be the cause here, since a much bigger clone is one base away. The gene calls are TRBV5-1 and TRBJ2-1; tentative D call: TRBD1 (6 bases). CDR3 length: 15 residues. Germline V gene sequence: CDR1 SGHRS, CDR2 YFSETQ. The CDR3 DNA reads as TGCGCCAGCAGCATTGGACAGAGCTCCTACAATGAGCAGTGCTTC. Residues: CASSIGQSSYNEQCF.

This clonotype has just one count. The V call is TRBV29-1, the J call TRBJ2-5; D perhaps matches TRBD2 (5 bases). This CDR3 has 19 amino acids. V lost 4 bases and J 3 bases, leaving 30 bases between the germline ends. Germline CDR1 SQVTM, CDR2 ANQGSEA. CDR3 residues: CSVGLDLRFGELGEETQYF. As DNA, the CDR3 is TGCAGCGTTGGCCTCGACCTAAGATTCGGGGAGTTGGGAGAAGAGACCCAGTACTTC. Based on the CDR3 plus reference TRBV29-1 and TRBJ2-5, the full variable domain is SAVISQKPSRDICQRGTSLTIQCQVDSQVTMMFWYRQQPGQSLTLIATANQGSEATYESGFVIDKFPISRPNLTFSTLTVSNMSPEDSSIYLCSVGLDLRFGELGEETQYFGPGTRLLVL.

The chain links TRBV12-3 or TRBV12-4 to TRBJ1-6; D is unresolved. V lost 5 bases to trimming and J lost 9 bases, with 11 bases between them. The CDR3 runs to 13 residues. CDR3 coding DNA: TGTGCCAGCAGTACACAACTCTTTTCACCCCTCCACTTT. This translates into CASSTQLFSPLHF.

The chain joins TRBV20-1 to TRBJ2-3, with 7 bases lining up with TRBD2. The ends lost 6 bases at V and 2 bases at J; junction bases unmatched: 8. Germline V gene data show CDR1 as DFQATT and CDR2 as SNEGSKA (reference sequence). This CDR3 is built from 14 residues. The CDR3 DNA sequence: TGCAGTGCCGCGAAGACTAGCTTCACAGATACGCAGTATTTT. Translating it yields CSAAKTSFTDTQYF.

This clonotype has more than one count but fewer than ten. J is TRBJ2-7 and V is TRBV5-1; TRBD2 is a possible D gene (6 bases). The length of the CDR3 is 15 residues. The V gene's germline CDR1 is SGHRS and CDR2 YFSETQ. Trimming removed 4 bases at V and 2 bases at J, with 16 bases between. In DNA, the CDR3 is TGCGCCAGCAGCGCGTCTGGACTATCTACCTACGAGCAGTACTTC. It codes for CASSASGLSTYEQYF.

The chain recombines TRBV24-1 with TRBJ2-5; D gene uncertain. This CDR3 has 10 residues. CDR1 and CDR2 from the germline V gene are KGHDR and SFDVKD. Between the trimmed V and J ends, which lost 5 bases and 5 bases, there was a span of 2 bases. The CDR3 loop is CATSGETQYF. The CDR3 coding sequence is TGTGCCACCAGTGGGGAGACCCAGTACTTC.

The chain employs TRBV6-2 or TRBV6-3 and TRBJ2-5; no firm D call. The length of the CDR3 is 12 residues. Germline assignment: CDR1 MNHEY and CDR2 SVGEGT. Trimming shortened V by 7 bases and J by 7 bases, and 13 bases separated the two germline ends. The CDR3 DNA sequence: TGTGCCAGCACCCATTTCCCAGGGACCCAGTACTTC. Protein sequence: CASTHFPGTQYF.

For this clonotype: The germline gene is not matched at one end of the junction; a read error may be the cause. The chain has TRBV9 and TRBJ1-2; a possible D gene is TRBD1 (6 bases). The CDR3 consists of 14 residues. Germline V gives CDR1 SGDLS, CDR2 YYNGEE. The CDR3 is CASRRGGRDGGCTF. The CDR3 nucleotides read TGTGCCAGCAGGAGGGGGGGAAGAGACGGTGGCTGCACCTTC.

This clonotype was seen a handful of times. This chain links TRBV4-2 with TRBJ1-1; no clear D. CDR1 is LGHNA and CDR2 is YNFKEQ in the germline V gene. Trimming removed 4 bases from V and 1 base from J, with 16 bases in between. The CDR3 contains 16 residues. This CDR3 reads CASSPRHGPPNTEAFF. The CDR3, as DNA: TGTGCCAGCAGCCCCCGACACGGGCCCCCGAACACTGAAGCTTTCTTT.

The chain uses TRBV11-1 and TRBJ2-1; D uncertain. This CDR3 comprises 15 residues. Trimming removed 2 bases at V and 7 bases at J, with 15 bases between. Germline V lookup: CDR1 SGHAT, CDR2 FQDESV (reference sequence). CDR3 region: CASSLTPQFRNEQFF. Here the CDR3 DNA reads TGTGCCAGCAGCTTAACCCCCCAGTTTCGAAATGAGCAGTTCTTC.

The V gene is TRBV6-1, the J gene TRBJ1-4; weak D call: TRBD1 (6 bases). The germline V and J ends were trimmed by 7 bases and 5 bases, with 14 bases remaining between them. This CDR3 is 14 amino acids long. Germline assignment: CDR1 MNHNS and CDR2 SASEGT. The CDR3, as DNA: TGTGCCAGCACCAAGGACAGACTCAATGAAAAACTGTTTTTT. Encoded protein: CASTKDRLNEKLFF.

The chain carries TRBV7-2 and TRBJ1-2, with 7 positions matching TRBD1. The CDR3 has 13 amino acids. Germline V gene data show CDR1 as SGHTA and CDR2 as FQGNSA. V was clipped by 5 bases and J by 6 bases; unmatched bases: 6. CDR3 residues: CASSTQGVNGYTF. The DNA for the CDR3 is TGTGCCAGCAGCACGCAGGGGGTGAATGGCTACACCTTC. Drawing the rest from reference TRBV7-2 and TRBJ1-2, the complete variable domain is GAGVSQSPSNKVTEKGKDVELRCDPISGHTALYWYRQSLGQGLEFLIYFQGNSAPDKSGLPSDRFSAERTGGSVSTLTIQRTQQEDSAVYLCASSTQGVNGYTFGSGTRLTVV.

This sequence joins TRBV14 and TRBJ2-1; 15 positions match TRBD2. With V trimmed by 4 bases and J by 4 bases, 11 bases remained unmatched. The CDR3 covers 19 residues. Germline lookup yields CDR1 SGHDN and CDR2 FVKESK. The CDR3 reads CASSPGLAGGPFGYNEQFF. CDR3 DNA: TGTGCCAGCAGCCCCGGACTAGCGGGGGGGCCTTTCGGTTACAATGAGCAGTTCTTC. Using reference TRBV14 and TRBJ2-1 for the parts outside the CDR3, the full variable domain is EAGVTQFPSHSVIEKGQTVTLRCDPISGHDNLYWYRRVMGKEIKFLLHFVKESKQDESGMPNNRFLAERTGGTYSTLKVQPAELEDSGVYFCASSPGLAGGPFGYNEQFFGPGTRLTVL.

This clonotype was counted between two and nine times. The genes are TRBV12-3 or TRBV12-4 and TRBJ2-5, with D maybe TRBD1 (5 bases). With 5 bases removed from V and 5 bases from J, the gap between germline ends came to 15 bases. This CDR3 is built from 14 residues. CDR3 protein: CASSPWGKGETQYF. DNA for the CDR3: TGTGCCAGCAGTCCCTGGGGTAAGGGGGAGACCCAGTACTTC.

V is TRBV4-1 and J is TRBJ1-5; perhaps TRBD1 as D (6 bases). The CDR3 totals 15 residues. Germline CDR1 MGHRA, CDR2 YSYEKL. With 0 bases removed from V and 5 bases from J, the gap between germline ends came to 11 bases. The CDR3 loop is CASSQEEQGYQPQHF. For the CDR3, the DNA is TGCGCCAGCAGCCAAGAGGAACAGGGTTATCAGCCCCAGCATTTT.

This clonotype was seen repeatedly, ten times or more. V gene TRBV7-2 combines with J gene TRBJ2-6; TRBD2 is a possible D gene (5 bases). The CDR3 runs to 14 residues. Trimming left V 5 bases short and J 4 bases short, with 9 bases between. Germline CDR1 reads SGHTA; CDR2 reads FQGNSA. The CDR3 region has the DNA TGTGCCAGCAGCCCTCCGGGAGGGGCCAACGTCCTGACTTTC. Translation gives CASSPPGGANVLTF.

This clonotype was counted between two and nine times. The rearrangement joins TRBV5-1 to TRBJ1-2; 8 positions agree with TRBD1. Trimming removed 3 bases from V and 4 bases from J; junction bases left unmatched: 8. The germline CDR1 and CDR2 sequences are SGHRS and YFSETQ. This CDR3 is built from 15 residues. As DNA, the CDR3 is TGCGCCAGCAGCTCCAGGACAGGGCAAAGCTATGGCTACACCTTC. It codes for CASSSRTGQSYGYTF.

The J gene is TRBJ1-1, the V gene TRBV2; 8 nucleotides match TRBD1. CDR3 size: 15 residues. The J segment lost 4 bases and the V segment lost 6 bases, leaving 10 bases of the junction unmatched. Germline V CDR1 and CDR2: SNHLY, FYNNEI. The CDR3 spells CASSVRTGSSTEAFF. CDR3 DNA: TGTGCCAGCAGCGTTAGGACAGGGTCTAGCACTGAAGCTTTCTTT.

V gene TRBV20-1 combines with J gene TRBJ2-7; no firm D call. V shed 0 bases and J shed 6 bases, with 15 bases lying between them. CDR3 size: 14 residues. Germline CDR1 DFQATT, CDR2 SNEGSKA (reference sequence). This CDR3 reads CSARDSGELSEQYF. In DNA form, the CDR3 reads TGCAGTGCTAGAGATAGTGGCGAGTTAAGCGAGCAGTACTTC.